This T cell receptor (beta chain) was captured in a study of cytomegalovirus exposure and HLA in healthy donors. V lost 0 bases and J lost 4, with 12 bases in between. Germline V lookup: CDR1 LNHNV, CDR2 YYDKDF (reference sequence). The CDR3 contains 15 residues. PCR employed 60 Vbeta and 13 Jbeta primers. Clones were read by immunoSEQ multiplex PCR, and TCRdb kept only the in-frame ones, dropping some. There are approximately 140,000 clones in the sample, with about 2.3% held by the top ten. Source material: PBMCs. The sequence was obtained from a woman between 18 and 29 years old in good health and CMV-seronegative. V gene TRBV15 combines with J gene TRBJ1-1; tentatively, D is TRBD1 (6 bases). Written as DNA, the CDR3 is TGTGCCACCAGCAGAGATAGGGGGGGAATCACTGAAGCTTTCTTT. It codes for CATSRDRGGITEAFF.